The rows below give T cell receptor beta chains drawn from one sample of a study of T cell responses to AZD1222 COVID-19 vaccine. Only in-frame clones appear in the TCRdb table, and some are missing; sequencing was by immunoSEQ multiplex PCR. The data hold more than 140,000 clones, with about 87% observed a single time. This specimen was peripheral blood, taken on day 0 of MenACWY control vaccination. All receptors derive from an adult in good health. CDR3s include the opening cysteine and the closing phenylalanine or tryptophan. The order of the fields is V gene, clone size, J gene, D gene, CDR3 protein, CDR3 DNA. A D gene is named only where the DNA matches it firmly. Rows give clone size only sometimes, using once, few, many, or a class for an expanded clone.

v_call: TRBV5-1
clone_size: .
j_call: TRBJ1-4
d_call: TRBD1
cdr3_aa: CASSAQGAYEKLFF
cdr3_nt: TGCGCCAGCAGCGCTCAGGGGGCCTATGAAAAACTGTTTTTT

v_call: TRBV12-5
clone_size: .
j_call: TRBJ2-7
d_call: .
cdr3_aa: CASGPGKGNEQYF
cdr3_nt: TGTGCTAGTGGTCCCGGGAAGGGGAACGAGCAGTACTTC

v_call: TRBV19
clone_size: once
j_call: TRBJ1-2
d_call: .
cdr3_aa: CASKTNRDSRGGYTF
cdr3_nt: TGTGCCAGCAAAACCAACCGGGACTCTCGGGGTGGCTACACCTTC

v_call: TRBV24-1
clone_size: .
j_call: TRBJ1-3
d_call: TRBD1
cdr3_aa: CATSAGQGRRNTIYF
cdr3_nt: TGTGCCACCAGTGCGGGACAGGGAAGGAGAAACACCATATATTTT

v_call: TRBV14
clone_size: .
j_call: TRBJ1-6
d_call: TRBD1
cdr3_aa: CASSQEGGGNSPLHF
cdr3_nt: TGTGCCAGCAGCCAAGAAGGGGGCGGAAATTCACCCCTCCACTTT

v_call: TRBV30
clone_size: .
j_call: TRBJ1-5
d_call: .
cdr3_aa: CAWGEQGNQPQHF
cdr3_nt: TGTGCCTGGGGGGAACAGGGAAATCAGCCCCAGCATTTT

v_call: TRBV6-6
clone_size: .
j_call: TRBJ2-7
d_call: .
cdr3_aa: CASSLQGTVYEQYF
cdr3_nt: TGTGCCAGCAGTCTACAAGGGACCGTCTACGAGCAGTACTTC

v_call: TRBV2
clone_size: .
j_call: TRBJ1-1
d_call: TRBD1
cdr3_aa: CASRLGQRNTEAFF
cdr3_nt: TGTGCCAGCAGGCTGGGACAGAGGAACACTGAAGCTTTCTTT

v_call: TRBV9
clone_size: .
j_call: TRBJ2-6
d_call: .
cdr3_aa: CASSVAQGKESGANVLTF
cdr3_nt: TGTGCCAGCAGCGTAGCCCAGGGAAAAGAATCTGGGGCCAACGTCCTGACTTTC

v_call: TRBV6-5
clone_size: once
j_call: TRBJ2-1
d_call: TRBD1
cdr3_aa: CASRGQDSYNEQFF
cdr3_nt: TGTGCCAGCAGGGGACAGGACTCCTACAATGAGCAGTTCTTC

v_call: TRBV14
clone_size: .
j_call: TRBJ2-5
d_call: TRBD2
cdr3_aa: CASSQVVQRGRETQYF
cdr3_nt: TGTGCCAGCAGCCAAGTCGTCCAGCGGGGGAGGGAGACCCAGTACTTC

v_call: TRBV7-2
clone_size: .
j_call: TRBJ2-3
d_call: TRBD2
cdr3_aa: CASSGLAGHSSTDTQYF
cdr3_nt: TGTGCCAGCAGCGGCTTAGCGGGACACAGTAGCACAGATACGCAGTATTTT

v_call: TRBV7-2
clone_size: .
j_call: TRBJ2-7
d_call: .
cdr3_aa: CASSLGTGSSYEQYF
cdr3_nt: TGTGCCAGCAGCTTAGGAACGGGGAGCTCCTACGAGCAGTACTTC

v_call: TRBV6-6
clone_size: .
j_call: TRBJ1-2
d_call: .
cdr3_aa: CASSNPGTEPYGYTF
cdr3_nt: TGTGCCAGCAGCAATCCCGGGACTGAGCCCTATGGCTACACCTTC

v_call: TRBV10-3
clone_size: few
j_call: TRBJ2-4
d_call: TRBD2
cdr3_aa: CAISSTSGGVNIQYF
cdr3_nt: TGTGCCATCAGTTCGACTAGCGGGGGGGTAAACATTCAGTACTTC

v_call: TRBV12-3/TRBV12-4
clone_size: once
j_call: TRBJ2-7
d_call: .
cdr3_aa: CASSRSGSYEQYF
cdr3_nt: TGTGCCAGCAGTCGATCGGGATCCTACGAGCAGTACTTC

v_call: TRBV9
clone_size: few
j_call: TRBJ1-2
d_call: TRBD1
cdr3_aa: CASARDRESYGYTF
cdr3_nt: TGTGCCAGCGCCCGGGACAGGGAATCCTATGGCTACACCTTC

v_call: TRBV19
clone_size: few
j_call: TRBJ1-1
d_call: .
cdr3_aa: CASSTDVGWRNTEAFF
cdr3_nt: TGTGCCAGTAGTACCGACGTAGGGTGGCGGAACACTGAAGCTTTCTTT

v_call: TRBV7-3
clone_size: .
j_call: TRBJ2-1
d_call: TRBD2
cdr3_aa: CASSLMGTSEDEQFF
cdr3_nt: TGTGCCAGCAGCTTAATGGGGACTAGCGAGGATGAGCAGTTCTTC

v_call: TRBV12-5
clone_size: .
j_call: TRBJ2-3
d_call: TRBD2
cdr3_aa: CASAQGRLAGDTQYF
cdr3_nt: TGTGCTAGTGCTCAAGGCCGACTAGCGGGAGATACGCAGTATTTT

v_call: TRBV3-1/TRBV3-2
clone_size: .
j_call: TRBJ1-2
d_call: .
cdr3_aa: CASSQGPDTNYGYTF
cdr3_nt: TGTGCCAGCAGCCAGGGACCAGATACTAACTATGGCTACACCTTC

v_call: TRBV24-1
clone_size: .
j_call: TRBJ2-1
d_call: TRBD2
cdr3_aa: CATSDPRGEDYNEQFF
cdr3_nt: TGTGCCACCAGTGACCCTCGGGGGGAAGACTACAATGAGCAGTTCTTC

v_call: TRBV7-2
clone_size: .
j_call: TRBJ2-2
d_call: .
cdr3_aa: CASSYRTGTGELFF
cdr3_nt: TGTGCCAGCAGCTATCGAACGGGTACCGGGGAGCTGTTTTTT

v_call: TRBV19
clone_size: .
j_call: TRBJ1-5
d_call: .
cdr3_aa: CASSMYGGDQPQHF
cdr3_nt: TGTGCCAGTAGTATGTACGGGGGAGATCAGCCCCAGCATTTT

v_call: TRBV7-3
clone_size: .
j_call: TRBJ1-1
d_call: .
cdr3_aa: CASSLGGIHTEAFF
cdr3_nt: TGTGCCAGCAGCTTAGGGGGGATTCACACTGAAGCTTTCTTT

v_call: TRBV4-3
clone_size: .
j_call: TRBJ1-3
d_call: .
cdr3_aa: CASSQAARNTIYF
cdr3_nt: TGCGCCAGCAGCCAAGCGGCGAGGAACACCATATATTTT

v_call: TRBV19
clone_size: .
j_call: TRBJ1-4
d_call: .
cdr3_aa: CASLRTPNEKLFF
cdr3_nt: TGTGCCAGTCTACGGACACCAAATGAAAAACTGTTTTTT

v_call: TRBV7-9
clone_size: .
j_call: TRBJ2-3
d_call: .
cdr3_aa: CASSFRGQITDTQYF
cdr3_nt: TGTGCCAGCAGCTTCCGAGGGCAGATCACAGATACGCAGTATTTT

v_call: TRBV3-1/TRBV3-2
clone_size: .
j_call: TRBJ2-7
d_call: .
cdr3_aa: CASSPPPGADEQYF
cdr3_nt: TGTGCCAGCAGCCCACCTCCGGGAGCGGACGAGCAGTACTTC

v_call: TRBV5-1
clone_size: once
j_call: TRBJ2-2
d_call: .
cdr3_aa: CASSFLTSFTGELFF
cdr3_nt: TGCGCCAGCAGCTTCCTGACCAGCTTCACCGGGGAGCTGTTTTTT

v_call: TRBV14
clone_size: .
j_call: TRBJ2-1
d_call: TRBD2
cdr3_aa: CASSPHREGFYNEQFF
cdr3_nt: TGTGCCAGCAGCCCCCACCGGGAGGGATTCTACAATGAGCAGTTCTTC

v_call: TRBV7-2
clone_size: .
j_call: TRBJ2-5
d_call: TRBD2
cdr3_aa: CASSPSREVETQYF
cdr3_nt: TGTGCCAGCAGCCCCTCGCGGGAGGTAGAGACCCAGTACTTC

v_call: TRBV5-1
clone_size: .
j_call: TRBJ2-7
d_call: .
cdr3_aa: CASSFRDGSSYEQYF
cdr3_nt: TGCGCCAGCAGCTTCCGGGACGGCAGCTCCTACGAGCAGTACTTC

v_call: TRBV5-6
clone_size: few
j_call: TRBJ2-6
d_call: .
cdr3_aa: CASSSPVGKPLSGANVLTF
cdr3_nt: TGTGCCAGCAGTTCGCCGGTTGGGAAACCACTCTCTGGGGCCAACGTCCTGACTTTC

v_call: TRBV11-2
clone_size: few
j_call: TRBJ1-1
d_call: .
cdr3_aa: CASSPFQGVPEAFF
cdr3_nt: TGTGCCAGCAGCCCCTTCCAGGGAGTCCCTGAAGCTTTCTTT

v_call: TRBV28
clone_size: .
j_call: TRBJ2-7
d_call: .
cdr3_aa: CASRNRETYEQYF
cdr3_nt: TGTGCCAGCAGGAACAGGGAAACCTACGAGCAGTACTTC

v_call: TRBV12-5
clone_size: .
j_call: TRBJ1-4
d_call: .
cdr3_aa: CASGLSLGGNEKLFF
cdr3_nt: TGTGCTAGTGGTCTATCCTTGGGGGGAAATGAAAAACTGTTTTTT

v_call: TRBV10-1
clone_size: once
j_call: TRBJ2-7
d_call: .
cdr3_aa: CASTPAVAYEQYF
cdr3_nt: TGCGCCAGCACTCCAGCGGTGGCCTACGAGCAGTACTTC

v_call: TRBV9
clone_size: .
j_call: TRBJ1-2
d_call: .
cdr3_aa: CASSVAGRTNYGYTF
cdr3_nt: TGTGCCAGCAGCGTGGCAGGGAGGACGAACTATGGCTACACCTTC

v_call: TRBV6-1
clone_size: .
j_call: TRBJ1-2
d_call: .
cdr3_aa: CASSEATGLNYGYTF
cdr3_nt: TGTGCCAGCAGCGAAGCCACAGGGCTTAACTATGGCTACACCTTC

v_call: TRBV5-1
clone_size: .
j_call: TRBJ1-1
d_call: .
cdr3_aa: CASSVLQGDTEAFF
cdr3_nt: TGCGCCAGCAGCGTCCTACAGGGAGACACTGAAGCTTTCTTT

v_call: TRBV15
clone_size: .
j_call: TRBJ1-2
d_call: .
cdr3_aa: CATSREQTAFYGYTF
cdr3_nt: TGTGCCACCAGCAGGGAGCAGACAGCCTTCTATGGCTACACCTTC

v_call: TRBV14
clone_size: .
j_call: TRBJ2-7
d_call: TRBD2
cdr3_aa: CASSQSLAGLSYEQYF
cdr3_nt: TGTGCCAGCAGCCAATCACTAGCGGGCCTCTCCTACGAGCAGTACTTC

v_call: TRBV11-3
clone_size: .
j_call: TRBJ1-4
d_call: .
cdr3_aa: CASSLDTGSGQPHNEKLFF
cdr3_nt: TGTGCCAGCAGCTTAGATACCGGTTCCGGGCAACCACATAATGAAAAACTGTTTTTT

v_call: TRBV5-1
clone_size: few
j_call: TRBJ2-7
d_call: TRBD1
cdr3_aa: CASSFSGTGQGEQYF
cdr3_nt: TGCGCCAGCAGCTTTTCCGGGACGGGACAGGGGGAGCAGTACTTC

v_call: TRBV12-5
clone_size: once
j_call: TRBJ1-1
d_call: .
cdr3_aa: CATAGQANTEAFF
cdr3_nt: TGTGCCACCGCGGGGCAGGCGAACACTGAAGCTTTCTTT

v_call: TRBV19
clone_size: .
j_call: TRBJ1-2
d_call: .
cdr3_aa: CASNLGRYGYTF
cdr3_nt: TGTGCCAGTAATTTAGGGCGCTATGGCTACACCTTC

v_call: TRBV20-1
clone_size: .
j_call: TRBJ1-1
d_call: .
cdr3_aa: CSARGNTEAFF
cdr3_nt: TGCAGTGCTAGGGGGAACACTGAAGCTTTCTTT

v_call: TRBV10-3
clone_size: .
j_call: TRBJ2-3
d_call: .
cdr3_aa: CAISVGQGRTDTQYF
cdr3_nt: TGTGCCATCAGCGTAGGGCAGGGCCGTACAGATACGCAGTATTTT

v_call: TRBV19
clone_size: .
j_call: TRBJ1-1
d_call: .
cdr3_aa: CASQDGYEAFF
cdr3_nt: TGTGCCAGCCAGGACGGATACGAAGCTTTCTTT

v_call: TRBV18
clone_size: .
j_call: TRBJ2-1
d_call: .
cdr3_aa: CASSSDNEQFF
cdr3_nt: TGTGCCAGCTCATCCGACAATGAGCAGTTCTTC

v_call: TRBV4-3
clone_size: .
j_call: TRBJ2-7
d_call: .
cdr3_aa: CASSQERSSYEQYF
cdr3_nt: TGCGCCAGCAGCCAAGAGCGGAGCTCCTACGAGCAGTACTTC

v_call: TRBV6-2/TRBV6-3
clone_size: .
j_call: TRBJ1-1
d_call: TRBD1
cdr3_aa: CASSPRTGWATEAFF
cdr3_nt: TGTGCCAGCAGTCCCAGGACAGGGTGGGCCACTGAAGCTTTCTTT

v_call: TRBV6-2/TRBV6-3
clone_size: once
j_call: TRBJ2-7
d_call: .
cdr3_aa: CASSYSGTDYEQYF
cdr3_nt: TGTGCCAGCAGTTACTCTGGGACGGATTACGAGCAGTACTTC

v_call: TRBV28
clone_size: .
j_call: TRBJ1-1
d_call: TRBD1
cdr3_aa: CASSGTGGRTEAFF
cdr3_nt: TGTGCCAGCAGCGGGACAGGGGGCCGTACTGAAGCTTTCTTT

v_call: TRBV7-2
clone_size: .
j_call: TRBJ2-7
d_call: .
cdr3_aa: CASSGGTEYEQYF
cdr3_nt: TGTGCCAGCAGCGGGGGGACAGAATACGAGCAGTACTTC

v_call: TRBV6-1
clone_size: .
j_call: TRBJ2-3
d_call: .
cdr3_aa: CASSEAKGSIDTQYF
cdr3_nt: TGTGCCAGCAGTGAAGCAAAGGGGAGTATAGATACGCAGTATTTT

v_call: TRBV2
clone_size: .
j_call: TRBJ1-4
d_call: .
cdr3_aa: CASSEFGPNEKLFF
cdr3_nt: TGTGCCAGCAGTGAATTTGGTCCCAATGAAAAACTGTTTTTT

v_call: TRBV5-1
clone_size: .
j_call: TRBJ2-2
d_call: TRBD2
cdr3_aa: CASRLIAGEGGELFF
cdr3_nt: TGCGCCAGCAGGCTCATCGCGGGAGAGGGCGGGGAGCTGTTTTTT

v_call: TRBV9
clone_size: .
j_call: TRBJ2-1
d_call: TRBD2
cdr3_aa: CASSVARLAGGINEQFF
cdr3_nt: TGTGCCAGCAGCGTAGCTCGGCTAGCGGGAGGGATTAATGAGCAGTTCTTC